The 2 T cell receptor beta chains below all came from one sample that was sequenced in a study of shared clonotypes between healthy human individuals. Here immunoSEQ multiplex PCR was the method, and the copy in TCRdb shows in-frame clones only, minus some. Of some 2,500,000 clones in the sample, just under 95% were seen once. Source material: naive CD4+ T cells from PBMCs. Subset specified: CD45RA+ positively selected. These receptors were obtained from a young man in good health. Some clones in this sample may be carry-over from other donors' samples.

This clone was seen just once. This CDR3 is also generated by other DNA sequences in the sample. The chain carries TRBV28 and TRBJ1-4, with a weak D call TRBD1 (5 bases). Germline V gene sequence: CDR1 MDHEN, CDR2 SYDVKM. The CDR3 sequence is 13 residues long. The V and J ends lost 7 bases and 7 bases respectively, with 13 bases between them. The CDR3 sequence: CASKKGLSEKLFF. The DNA for the CDR3 is TGTGCCAGCAAGAAGGGGCTGAGTGAAAAACTGTTTTTT.

This chain joins TRBV29-1 and TRBJ2-1; D possibly corresponds to TRBD1 (6 bases). The germline V gene has CDR1 SQVTM and CDR2 ANQGSEA. The CDR3 totals 13 residues. V was shortened by 8 bases and J by 0 bases, with 11 bases between the two germline ends. The DNA for the CDR3 is TGCAGCACACGACAGGACTCCTACAATGAGCAGTTCTTC. It codes for CSTRQDSYNEQFF.